Here is one TCR beta chain with its context. This sample is drawn from a study of CD8 T cells in Susac syndrome. It was with random hexamers that about 0.45 to 1 ug RNA was reverse transcribed. It was immunoSEQ multiplex PCR that amplified TCR beta CDR3 across 54 Vbeta and 13 Jbeta. TCRdb passed the immunoSEQ multiplex PCR reads through MiXCR, listing each CDR3 protein once. The table has over 150,000 distinct CDR3 sequences, about 94% seen once. TEMRA cells were FACS-enriched, with CD8+ and CD4+ T cells isolated negatively. This CDR3 contains 14 residues. V dropped 0 bases and J dropped 4 bases, with 9 bases sitting between them. Germline V gives CDR1 LGHDT, CDR2 YNNKEL (reference sequence).

The source is a human donor with multiple sclerosis. This chain connects TRBV3-1 to TRBJ1-2; D call uncertain. The sequenced sample was CD4+ T cells from PBMCs. The CDR3 region is CASSQDRAGYGYTF. The CDR3 region has the DNA TGTGCCAGCAGCCAAGATCGGGCAGGCTATGGCTACACCTTC.